This TCR beta chain is from a study of lymphopenia after photon versus proton radiotherapy. Overall study findings and caveats: Survival link was tested only in deceased patients; proton benefit remains a possibility. A bigger post-nadir fall in TCR diversity correlated inversely with survival time in deceased patients. Oligoclonal CD8+ Temra expansion after nadir drove photon patients' diversity drop. Proton therapy kept repertoires fairly stable, unlike photons, which gained effector/memory cells.

Losses at the gene ends were 7 bases for V and 0 bases for J; bases not matched to a gene: 10. CDR1 and CDR2 from the germline V gene are SQVTM and ANQGSEA. The CDR3 has 18 residues. Clones were sequenced by immunoSEQ multiplex PCR, and TCRdb holds only the in-frame ones, with some missing. This table has roughly 67,000 clones, around 90% appearing once. On this clone: Its antigen is unidentified.

The sequence came from an older woman with pancreatic cancer. The sample was peripheral blood, taken from a patient treated with photon-based radiotherapy. This chain uses TRBV29-1 with TRBJ2-3; 16 bases match TRBD2. The CDR3 nucleotides are TGCAGCGCCCGGGGGACTAGCGGGAGGGCCGGGAGCACAGATACGCAGTATTTT. As protein: CSARGTSGRAGSTDTQYF.